This T cell receptor beta chain was recovered during a study of blood T cell repertoires in COVID-19. The ends were cut back, 5 bases at V and 2 bases at J, with 9 bases in the middle. The CDR3 covers 13 residues. The V gene's germline CDR1 is SGDLS and CDR2 YYNGEE. Some clones are missing from TCRdb's copy, which holds only in-frame ones; the method was immunoSEQ multiplex PCR. The sample contains some 250,000 clones, more than 80% of which appear only once. This clone was counted once. The sequence came from a man younger than 40 who had recovered from COVID-19. The sequencing sample was made of peripheral blood. The chain employs TRBV9 and TRBJ2-3; D is unclear. The CDR3 here is CASSLSLTDTQYF. The DNA for the CDR3 is TGTGCCAGCAGTCTCAGTCTCACAGATACGCAGTATTTT. Full variable domain (missing parts from reference TRBV9 and TRBJ2-3): DSGVTQTPKHLITATGQRVTLRCSPRSGDLSVYWYQQSLDQGLQFLIQYYNGEERAKGNILERFSAQQFPDLHSELNLSSLELGDSALYFCASSLSLTDTQYFGPGTRLTVL.